The present T cell receptor (beta chain) was sequenced within a study of T cells in Graves' hyperthyroidism and ophthalmopathy (dated by TCRdb to the late 2010s). Regarding the study in general: Peripheral blood was sampled at the time of initial diagnosis, prior to any treatment. To identify TCR V-J signatures that set the groups apart, the researchers used a discovery cohort of 100 or so patients, made up of around 40 with Graves' ophthalmopathy and about 59 with stable Graves' hyperthyroidism. Once sampling was done, hyperthyroidism patients were given methimazole at a starting dose of 30 mg daily, whereas ophthalmopathy patients were given high-dose intravenous methylprednisolone. The paper describes TCR Vbeta CDR3 sequencing of 120 to 150 peripheral blood samples, made up of approximately 40 ophthalmopathy patients, around 78 hyperthyroidism patients and about 17 progressor patients. The approximately 100 discovery patients were randomly split 7:3 into training and test sets. In more than five Graves' hyperthyroidism patients, the study also compared T-cell repertoires from thyroid tissue with T-cell repertoires from blood. Whether ophthalmopathy could be predicted prospectively was tested in an independent validation cohort made up of 18 to 20 hyperthyroidism patients plus 17 patients who later progressed to ophthalmopathy.

Amplification of TCR beta CDR3 regions was carried out from RNA transcripts. The TCR CDR3 was subjected to a first round of RT-PCR using the HTBI primer set and the Qiagen OneStep RT-PCR kit. Libraries were constructed in a second round of multiplex PCR, after which size selection and purification were carried out. Paired-end sequencing of the libraries was performed with 100 bp reads on an Illumina HiSeq2000. As for how the authors treated the data: Raw data were processed with SOAPnuke, discarding reads with adapters, uncalled bases, mean Phred below 15, or no exact constant-primer or identifier match. High-quality paired reads were merged using COPE v1.2.5, and each unique nucleotide sequence was defined as a clonotype. Clonotypes were aligned to IMGT TRBV, TRBD and TRBJ reference segments using MiTCR v1.1. The analysis included only V-J combinations with a frequency above 0.0001, which together covered roughly 99% of the repertoires. The TCS score was defined as F50 (clonal expansion) divided by E x V (chaos), with BLOSUM62-based TCRdist calculated between CDR3 peptides within each V-J. Welch's t-statistics and random forest reduced around 550 V-J features to 13, which were used in a naive Bayes classifier (R e1071). The public reads were quality trimmed at Q25 with fastp and then assembled into clones with MiXCR by TCRdb, keeping productive beta chains. For every CDR3 protein sequence, its rows merge into one entry that carries the most common genes and DNA. The V and J calls were determined by TCRdb, not by the authors. Recorded for this sample are about 720,000 distinct CDR3 sequences; 18% of them occurred a single time. The ten largest clones take up over 15% of the sample.

The hyperthyroidism patients were between 18 and 65 years old and newly diagnosed, with a disease duration of less than 2 months. Patients with uncontrolled infections, other autoimmune diseases, pregnancy or lactation were excluded. Diagnoses relied on clinical symptoms, serum thyroxine and TRAb, thyroid ultrasound and orbital computed tomography. Blood from progressor patients was drawn when they were first diagnosed with hyperthyroidism, before any ophthalmopathy symptoms appeared. PBMCs were separated from 10 ml of fresh peripheral blood using Ficoll-Paque density gradient centrifugation. Progressor patients were first diagnosed with Graves' hyperthyroidism and then developed ophthalmopathy during follow-up. Total RNA was extracted with Trizol reagent, and quality was checked on an Agilent 2100 Bioanalyzer. The CDR3 goes from the cysteine to the phenylalanine over 13 residues. CDR3 DNA is the only sequence kept; it has 39 bases, read in frame from the first base. According to the germline V gene, CDR1 reads KGHSH and CDR2 reads LQKENI. The V and J ends are trimmed by 0 bases and 1 base, leaving 4 bases between them.

As to this clonotype: Its antigen remains undetermined. The input lacks base qualities; no much larger clone sits a single base away.

The investigation overall reported the following: A model built on a 13 V-J signature distinguished ophthalmopathy from stable hyperthyroidism, reaching around 88% sensitivity and under 84% specificity in cross-validation and 80%/75% in testing. Sample size was not statistically predetermined, and blinding of investigators to group allocation was not performed. In validation, progression to ophthalmopathy was predicted by the model with 70.59% sensitivity and nearly 75% specificity, a median of about 6.8 months before onset. Most expanded thyroid clonotypes (frequency above 0.001) were also detected in blood, suggesting blood repertoires may reflect thyroid immune responses.

Sequenced sample: blood. The rearrangement joined TRBV18 to TRBJ2-7; the D gene lacks a confident call. The TCR comes from a woman in her fifties or sixties with Graves' hyperthyroidism that later progressed to Graves' ophthalmopathy. The CDR3 corresponds to CASSPPQSYEQYF. In nucleotide form, the sequence is TGTGCCAGCTCACCACCTCAGTCCTACGAGCAGTACTTC.